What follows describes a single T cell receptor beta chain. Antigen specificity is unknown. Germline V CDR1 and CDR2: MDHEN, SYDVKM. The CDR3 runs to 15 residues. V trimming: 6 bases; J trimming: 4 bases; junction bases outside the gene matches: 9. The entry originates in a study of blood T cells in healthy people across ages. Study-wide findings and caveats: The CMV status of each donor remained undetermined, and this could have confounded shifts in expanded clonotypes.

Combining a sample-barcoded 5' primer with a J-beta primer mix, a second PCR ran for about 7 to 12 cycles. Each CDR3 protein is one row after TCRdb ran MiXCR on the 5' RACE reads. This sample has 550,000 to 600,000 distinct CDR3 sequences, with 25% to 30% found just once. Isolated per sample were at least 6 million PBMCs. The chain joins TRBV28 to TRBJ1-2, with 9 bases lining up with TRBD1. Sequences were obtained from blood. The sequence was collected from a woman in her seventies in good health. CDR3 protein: CASRPTGQGGYGYTF. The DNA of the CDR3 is TGTGCCAGCAGACCCACGGGACAGGGAGGCTATGGCTACACCTTC.